This T cell receptor beta chain was profiled in a study of regulatory T cells in long-lasting Graves disease. TCR beta libraries were built with iRepertoire HTBI primers and Arm-PCR of CDR3 regions. TCRdb reanalysed the multiplex PCR reads using MiXCR and keeps one entry per CDR3 protein. The repertoire includes approximately 350,000 distinct CDR3 sequences, less than 30% of them detected once, and 28% sits in the top ten. This clonotype appeared many times. Time point of the sample: persistent/refractory GD, antithyroid drugs over 5 years with positive TRAb. Construction of the TCR library relied on RNA isolated from PBMCs. The sequenced sample was peripheral blood mononuclear cells (PBMCs), obtained when the disease was refractory, from a patient treated with antithyroid drugs. The TCR was taken from a woman aged 40 to 50 with Graves disease.

CDR3 residues: CASSFRPGLYGYTF. The CDR3 coding sequence is TGTGCCAGCAGTTTTAGGCCCGGGCTCTATGGCTACACCTTC. The chain links TRBV28 to TRBJ1-2; D not certain. Trimming shortened V by 3 bases and J by 4 bases, and 12 bases separated the two germline ends. The CDR3 covers 14 residues. Germline V gene data show CDR1 as MDHEN and CDR2 as SYDVKM.